This T cell receptor (beta chain) was identified in a study of blood T cell repertoires in COVID-19. Study-level background: Specimens from acute and convalescent COVID-19 originated in the United States, Italy and Spain. The analysed material was cDNA or gDNA that came from T cells, B-cell-depleted T cells, or PBMCs.

The CDR3 has 16 residues. Trimming cost V 1 base and J 6 bases, with 16 bases left between them. The germline V gene encodes CDR1 LGHNA and CDR2 YSLEER. Study processing details: Estimation of nucleated cell counts relied on the amplification of reference gene primers. Assay used: immunoSEQ multiplex PCR; TCRdb lists only in-frame clones, some missing. V and J calls and clone size are given by that table; D and trimming were obtained from the DNA. Of about 370,000 clones in the sample, around 91% are singletons; the top ten hold 6% to 7.5%. The sequencing sample was made of peripheral blood. This TCR was sampled from a man aged 18 to 29 with active or convalescent COVID-19. This chain links TRBV4-3 with TRBJ2-1; a weak D match, TRBD2 (6 bases). The CDR3 region is CASSQARTTSGNEQFF. CDR3 nucleotides: TGCGCCAGCAGCCAAGCTAGGACTACCTCGGGCAATGAGCAGTTCTTC.